This entry lists 15 T cell receptor beta chains sequenced from one sample in a study of OX40 agonist ivuxolimab in advanced cancers. Libraries were prepared by immunoSEQ multiplex PCR; TCRdb keeps only in-frame clonotypes and omits some of them. The sample holds under 8,000 clones, roughly 78% seen once. This sample comprised CD4+ or CD8+ T cells sorted from blood, obtained in a trial of the OX40 agonist ivuxolimab. The source is an adult with an advanced solid tumor such as melanoma, head and neck, liver or kidney cancer.

Concerning this clone: The germline gene is not matched at one end of the junction; a read error may be the cause. This rearrangement joins TRBV4-1 to TRBJ1-3; D gene ambiguous. The germline gives CDR1 MGHRA, CDR2 YSYEKL. The CDR3 runs 12 residues. As DNA, the CDR3 is TGCGCCAGCAGCCAAGATCTAGACCGCCCGACTTTT. This gives the protein CASSQDLDRPTF.

The gene calls are TRBV28 and TRBJ2-1; the D is unclear. This CDR3 is 12 amino acids long. CDR1 MDHEN and CDR2 SYDVKM come from the germline V gene. V was trimmed by 4 bases and J by 4 bases, leaving 5 bases between them. As DNA, the CDR3 is TGTGCCAGCAGTTCCCTTTACAATGAGCAGTTCTTC. As protein: CASSSLYNEQFF.

The sample holds one count of this clone. The chain combines TRBV28 with TRBJ2-7; D is possibly TRBD1 (5 bases). CDR3 size: 12 residues. From germline, CDR1 is MDHEN and CDR2 SYDVKM. V was clipped by 5 bases and J by 4 bases, with 9 bases between them. CDR3 DNA sequence: TGTGCCAGCAGTGCATCAGGGTACGAGCAGTACTTC. Translation: CASSASGYEQYF.

The chain joins TRBV5-8 to TRBJ2-7, with 7 bases matching TRBD1. Losses at the gene ends were 2 bases for V and 0 bases for J; bases not matched to a gene: 8. From germline, CDR1 is SGHTS and CDR2 YDEGEE. This CDR3 spans 16 amino acids. CDR3: CASSLPGQESSYEQYF. The CDR3 DNA is TGTGCCAGCAGCTTACCCGGACAGGAGAGCTCCTACGAGCAGTACTTC.

The chain couples TRBV28 to TRBJ2-7; D call uncertain. V lost 6 bases to trimming and J lost 7 bases, with 13 bases between them. This CDR3 is built from 12 residues. Germline V gives CDR1 MDHEN, CDR2 SYDVKM. The CDR3 region is CASRSSGFEQYF. The CDR3 DNA follows: TGTGCCAGCAGATCCTCGGGTTTTGAGCAGTACTTC. The variable domain in full, with the rest retrieved from reference TRBV28 and TRBJ2-7, is DVKVTQSSRYLVKRTGEKVFLECVQDMDHENMFWYRQDPGLGLRLIYFSYDVKMKEKGDIPEGYSVSREKKERFSLILESASTNQTSMYLCASRSSGFEQYFGPGTRLTVT.

The chain combines TRBV19 with TRBJ2-3, with 11 bases identical to TRBD2. CDR1 LNHDA and CDR2 SQIVND come from the germline V gene (reference sequence). The CDR3 has 16 residues. V was pared by 6 bases and J by 2 bases, with 7 bases of the junction left unmatched. Written as DNA, the CDR3 is TGTGCCAGTAGAGCCGGGACTAGCGGAAACACAGATACGCAGTATTTT. It codes for CASRAGTSGNTDTQYF.

The V gene is TRBV7-9, the J gene TRBJ2-1, with no clear D. Deletions cut 5 bases from V and 8 bases from J, with 13 bases between. The CDR3 consists of 13 residues. In germline, CDR1 is SEHNR, CDR2 FQNEAQ (reference sequence). CDR3 DNA sequence: TGTGCCAGCAGCCCCCGTTCGGGTGATGAGCAGTTCTTC. As protein: CASSPRSGDEQFF.

The rearrangement joins TRBV21-1 to TRBJ2-7; the table's D gene call, TRBD2, was not cross checked with the DNA. TRBV21-1 is assigned pseudogene status. The CDR3 totals 13 residues. CDR3: CASSKDAGYEQYF. CDR3 bases: TGTGCCAGCAGCAAAGATGCGGGGTATGAGCAGTACTTC.

CDR3 bases: TGTGCCACCAGCAGATCAATAATTTCGACGGGGGAAGGAGCAGAGACCCAGTACTTC. Its protein product is CATSRSIISTGEGAETQYF. V usage is TRBV15 and J usage is TRBJ2-5, with D tentatively TRBD2 (6 bases). V gave up 2 bases and J gave up 4 bases, with 26 bases separating them. CDR3 size: 19 residues. Germline-derived CDR1 and CDR2 are LNHNV and YYDKDF (reference sequence).

The CDR3 DNA follows: TGTGCCAGCAGCTTATTCGCCCCGGTAGAGGGAGATAGCACAGATACGCAGTATTTT. As protein: CASSLFAPVEGDSTDTQYF. This chain links TRBV11-2 with TRBJ2-3; a weak D match, TRBD2 (5 bases). Germline CDR1 is SGHAT and CDR2 is FQNNGV. Trimming stripped 2 bases from V and 0 bases from J, with 21 bases between. CDR3 length: 19 residues.

To note about this clone: This may be a read error, as it is one base from a much larger clone. The chain carries TRBV7-2 and TRBJ2-3; perhaps TRBD2 as D (7 bases). The CDR3 length is 15 residues. V was shortened by 2 bases and J by 6 bases, with 15 bases between the two germline ends. Germline CDR1 is SGHTA and CDR2 is FQGNSA. In nucleotides, the CDR3 is TGTGCCAGCAGCTTAAGTGGGGGGGCGAGGGATACGCAGTATTTT. Protein: CASSLSGGARDTQYF.

CDR3 sequence: CASTITPGTVNGYTF. The CDR3 DNA reads TGTGCCAGTACCATAACCCCCGGGACAGTTAATGGCTACACCTTC. This sequence joins TRBV19 and TRBJ1-2; the match to TRBD1 covers 7 bases. Germline values: CDR1 LNHDA, CDR2 SQIVND (reference sequence). With V trimmed by 7 bases and J by 6 bases, 14 bases remained unmatched. The CDR3 runs to 15 residues.

This rearrangement joins TRBV6-6 to TRBJ2-7; maybe TRBD1 (6 bases). The germline V gene encodes CDR1 MNHNY and CDR2 SVGAGI (reference sequence). CDR3 length: 14 amino acids. Trimming took 2 bases from V and 3 from J, leaving 11 bases between them. The CDR3 sequence is CASSYRDRHYEQYF. For the CDR3, the DNA is TGTGCCAGCAGTTACCGAGACAGGCACTACGAGCAGTACTTC.

The rearrangement joins TRBV4-3 to TRBJ2-1; 7 nucleotides line up with TRBD1. In germline, CDR1 is LGHNA, CDR2 YSLEER. The CDR3 contains 15 residues. V shed 7 bases and J 4 bases; nucleotides not matched to a gene: 10. The CDR3 sequence is CASTPDRSSYNEQFF. The CDR3 nucleotides are TGCGCCAGCACTCCGGACAGGAGTTCTTACAATGAGCAGTTCTTC.

The chain recombines TRBV29-1 with TRBJ2-1, with TRBD2 matching over 7 bases. The CDR3 runs to 13 residues. Looked up from germline, CDR1 is SQVTM and CDR2 is ANQGSEA. Trimming at V came to 3 bases and at J to 2 bases, leaving 1 base not matched to a gene. The CDR3 bases are TGCAGCGTTGACGGGGGGACCTACAATGAGCAGTTCTTC. Residues: CSVDGGTYNEQFF.